These T cell receptor beta chains were read from a single sample in a study of T cells in narcolepsy. Sequencing was performed with immunoSEQ multiplex PCR; in TCRdb, only in-frame clones are kept and a portion is missing. This table has 27,000 or so clones, roughly 82% appearing once. Sequencing was carried out using CD45RA- memory CD4+ T cells from PBMCs. These receptors were collected from a human donor with narcolepsy. Each CDR3 is given with its conserved first and last residue. A D gene is named only where the DNA matches it firmly. Only some rows state a clone size, as once, few, many or a class for expanded clones.

v_call,clone_size,d_call,j_call,cdr3_aa,cdr3_nt
TRBV9,.,TRBD1,TRBJ2-3,CASSVRPGGAGTDTQYF,TGTGCCAGCAGCGTCAGGCCAGGGGGCGCGGGCACAGATACGCAGTATTTT
TRBV5-4,.,.,TRBJ2-2,CASSSGLGTLGTGELFF,TGTGCCAGCAGTTCGGGTCTAGGAACTTTAGGCACCGGGGAGCTGTTTTTT
TRBV6-7,once,TRBD1,TRBJ1-6,CASRIHRGRGSYNSPLHF,TGTGCCAGCAGAATCCACAGGGGGCGAGGATCCTATAATTCACCCCTCCACTTT
TRBV2,few,.,TRBJ1-6,CASSEAEGNSPLHF,TGTGCCAGCAGTGAGGCCGAGGGGAATTCACCCCTCCACTTT
TRBV9,once,.,TRBJ2-1,CASSAGLRILNEQFF,TGTGCCAGCAGCGCGGGACTCCGCATCCTCAATGAGCAGTTCTTC
TRBV10-2,.,TRBD1,TRBJ1-2,CASTDRVGYGYTF,TGCGCCAGCACTGACAGGGTCGGATATGGCTACACCTTC
TRBV2,.,.,TRBJ2-7,CASRREDRSYEQYF,TGTGCCAGCAGACGGGAGGACAGATCCTACGAGCAGTACTTC
TRBV6-1,.,TRBD1,TRBJ1-1,CASRGQGMNTEAFF,TGTGCCAGCAGGGGACAGGGGATGAACACTGAAGCTTTCTTT
TRBV10-1,.,.,TRBJ2-2,CASSESRSGITNTGELFF,TGCGCCAGCAGTGAGTCCCGTTCAGGGATTACAAACACCGGGGAGCTGTTTTTT
TRBV2,few,.,TRBJ1-4,CASAKMTTNEKLFF,TGTGCCAGTGCTAAGATGACAACTAATGAAAAACTGTTTTTT
TRBV11-2,.,TRBD1,TRBJ1-4,CASSLGRGEKLFF,TGTGCCAGCAGCTTAGGCAGGGGGGAAAAACTGTTTTTT
TRBV6-5,.,.,TRBJ1-5,CASAQTSNQPQHF,TGTGCCAGTGCACAGACAAGCAATCAGCCCCAGCATTTT
TRBV7-9,few,.,TRBJ1-4,CASSWSNEKLFF,TGTGCCAGCAGCTGGTCTAATGAAAAACTGTTTTTT
TRBV15,.,.,TRBJ1-1,CATSRDFRGGTEAFF,TGTGCCACCAGCAGAGATTTTCGGGGAGGCACTGAAGCTTTCTTT
TRBV6-1,.,.,TRBJ2-7,CASTVAASDEQYF,TGTGCCAGCACCGTAGCGGCTAGCGACGAGCAGTACTTC
TRBV18,few,.,TRBJ2-5,CASSPGTKETQYF,TGTGCCAGCTCACCCGGGACAAAAGAGACCCAGTACTTC
TRBV7-2,.,.,TRBJ2-5,CASSLGRQETQYF,TGTGCCAGCAGCTTAGGACGGCAAGAGACCCAGTACTTC